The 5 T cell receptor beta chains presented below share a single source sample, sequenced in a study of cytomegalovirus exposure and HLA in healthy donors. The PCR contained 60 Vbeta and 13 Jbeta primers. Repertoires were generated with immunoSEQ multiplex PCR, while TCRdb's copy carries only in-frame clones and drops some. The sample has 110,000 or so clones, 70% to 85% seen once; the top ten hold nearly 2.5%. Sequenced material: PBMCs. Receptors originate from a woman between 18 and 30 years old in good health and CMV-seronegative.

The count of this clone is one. The CDR3 nucleotides are TGTGCCAGCAGCCAAGACTGGGGAGGGGACACTGAAGCTTTCTTT. Translated, it gives CASSQDWGGDTEAFF. The rearrangement links TRBV14 to TRBJ1-1; D may be TRBD1 (5 bases). V lost 0 bases, J lost 3 bases, and 11 bases lay in between. The CDR3 has 15 residues. CDR1 is SGHDN and CDR2 is FVKESK in the germline V gene.

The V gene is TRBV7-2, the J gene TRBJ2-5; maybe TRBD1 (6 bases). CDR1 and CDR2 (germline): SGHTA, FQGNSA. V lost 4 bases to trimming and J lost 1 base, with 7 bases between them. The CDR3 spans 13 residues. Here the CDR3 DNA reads TGTGCCAGCAGCTGGGGGCCCCAAGAGACCCAGTACTTC. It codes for CASSWGPQETQYF.

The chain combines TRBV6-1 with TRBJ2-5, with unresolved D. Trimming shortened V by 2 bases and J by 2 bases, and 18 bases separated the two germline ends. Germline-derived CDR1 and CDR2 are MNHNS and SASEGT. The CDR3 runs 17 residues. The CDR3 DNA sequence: TGTGCCAGCAGTGAAAACCCCTACGGCAGGATACAAGAGACCCAGTACTTC. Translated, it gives CASSENPYGRIQETQYF.

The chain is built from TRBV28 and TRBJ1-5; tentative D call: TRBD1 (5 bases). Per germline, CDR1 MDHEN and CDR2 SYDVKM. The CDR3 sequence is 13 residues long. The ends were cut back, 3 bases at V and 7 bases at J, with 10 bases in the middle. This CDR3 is CASSLAGGQPQHF. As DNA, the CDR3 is TGTGCCAGCAGTTTGGCGGGGGGACAGCCCCAGCATTTT.

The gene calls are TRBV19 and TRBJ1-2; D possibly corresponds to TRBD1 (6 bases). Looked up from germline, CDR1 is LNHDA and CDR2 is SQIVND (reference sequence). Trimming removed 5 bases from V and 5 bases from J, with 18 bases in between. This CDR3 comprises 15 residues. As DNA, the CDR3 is TGTGCCAGTAGTCGAGAAGACAGGACTTCTTATGGCTACACCTTC. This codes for CASSREDRTSYGYTF.